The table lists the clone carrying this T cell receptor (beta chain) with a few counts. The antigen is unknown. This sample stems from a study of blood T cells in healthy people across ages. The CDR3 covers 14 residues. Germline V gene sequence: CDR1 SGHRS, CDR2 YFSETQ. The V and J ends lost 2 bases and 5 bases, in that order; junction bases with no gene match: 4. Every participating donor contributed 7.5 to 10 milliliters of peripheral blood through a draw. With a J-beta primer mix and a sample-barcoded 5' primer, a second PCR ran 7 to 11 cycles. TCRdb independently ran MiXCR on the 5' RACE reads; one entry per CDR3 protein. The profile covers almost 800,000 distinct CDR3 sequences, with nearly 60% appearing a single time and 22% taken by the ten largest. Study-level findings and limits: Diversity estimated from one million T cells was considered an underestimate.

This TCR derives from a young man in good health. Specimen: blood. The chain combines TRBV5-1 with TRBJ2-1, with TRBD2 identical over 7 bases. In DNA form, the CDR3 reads TGCGCCAGCAGCTTCAGACTAGCCCACAATGAGCAGTTCTTC. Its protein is CASSFRLAHNEQFF.